This passage covers 23 T cell receptor beta chains from one sample sequenced in a study of control samples from healthy donors and cancer patients. TCRdb's table, derived via immunoSEQ multiplex PCR, lists solely in-frame clones and lacks some. The sample has about 140,000 clones; 92% are singletons. The sequenced material came from blood. These receptors were obtained from a man under 40 in good health.

The V call is TRBV2, the J call TRBJ1-5; perhaps TRBD1 as D (5 bases). CDR1 is SNHLY and CDR2 is FYNNEI in the germline V gene. The CDR3 is 16 residues long. V gave up 3 bases and J gave up 0 bases, with 12 bases separating them. CDR3 amino acids: CASSEAGHYSNQPQHF. CDR3 nucleotides: TGTGCCAGCAGTGAGGCGGGGCATTATAGCAATCAGCCCCAGCATTTT.

This clone was seen just once. This chain links TRBV30 with TRBJ2-1; 14 nucleotides align to TRBD2. CDR3 length: 18 amino acids. Germline assignment: CDR1 GTSNPN and CDR2 SVGIG (reference sequence). V shed 2 bases, J shed 1 base, and the junction held 7 bases outside the gene matches. CDR3 sequence reads: CAWSSGTSGSKSYNEQFF. DNA for the CDR3: TGTGCCTGGAGTTCCGGGACTAGCGGGAGTAAATCCTACAATGAGCAGTTCTTC. Full variable domain (rest looked up from reference TRBV30 and TRBJ2-1): SQTIHQWPATLVQPVGSPLSLECTVEGTSNPNLYWYRQAAGRGLQLLFYSVGIGQISSEVPQNLSASRPQDRQFILSSKKLLLSDSGFYLCAWSSGTSGSKSYNEQFFGPGTRLTVL.

The rearrangement joins TRBV28 to TRBJ1-2; 9 bases map to TRBD1. CDR3 length: 13 residues. Germline V CDR1 and CDR2: MDHEN, SYDVKM. With V trimmed by 2 bases and J by 10 bases, 5 bases remained unmatched. The chain's CDR3 is CASSLGGQGHYTF. The CDR3 DNA reads TGTGCCAGCAGTTTAGGGGGACAGGGTCACTACACCTTC.

J is TRBJ2-1 and V is TRBV7-2; 10 bases align to TRBD2. Germline CDR1 is SGHTA and CDR2 is FQGNSA. The CDR3 is made up of 16 amino acids. Unmatched junction bases numbered 5, after V lost 5 bases and J lost 1 base. CDR3 bases: TGTGCCAGCAGCAACCCACTAGCGGGATCCTACAATGAGCAGTTCTTC. Its translation: CASSNPLAGSYNEQFF. Using reference TRBV7-2 and TRBJ2-1 for the parts outside the CDR3, the full variable domain is GAGVSQSPSNKVTEKGKDVELRCDPISGHTALYWYRQSLGQGLEFLIYFQGNSAPDKSGLPSDRFSAERTGGSVSTLTIQRTQQEDSAVYLCASSNPLAGSYNEQFFGPGTRLTVL.

The chain links TRBV18 to TRBJ2-1; D perhaps matches TRBD1 (6 bases). CDR3 length equals 16 residues. Germline CDR1 KGHSH, CDR2 LQKENI. Trimming left V 1 base short and J 7 bases short, with 17 bases between. For the CDR3, the DNA is TGTGCCAGCTCACCACTTAGGGGGTTAGGATTGAATGAGCAGTTCTTC. As protein: CASSPLRGLGLNEQFF.

The CDR3 loop reads CASSSQARTLSYEQYF. DNA for the CDR3: TGTGCCAGCAGCTCCCAAGCTAGGACGCTATCCTACGAGCAGTACTTC. V gene TRBV7-8 combines with J gene TRBJ2-7, with D uncertain. Trimming cost V 4 bases and J 1 base, with 17 bases left between them. The germline V gene encodes CDR1 SGHVS and CDR2 FQNEAQ. The CDR3 extends over 16 amino acids. The full variable domain, with the rest looked up from reference TRBV7-8 and TRBJ2-7, is GAGVSQSPRYKVAKRGQDVALRCDPISGHVSLFWYQQALGQGPEFLTYFQNEAQLDKSGLPSDRFFAERPEGSVSTLKIQRTQQEDSAVYLCASSSQARTLSYEQYFGPGTRLTVT.

A remark on this clone: An end of the junction does not agree with germline; a read error may underlie this. This sequence joins TRBV5-1 and TRBJ1-1; 10 positions agree with TRBD1. The CDR3 loop spans 15 amino acids. Germline V lookup: CDR1 SGHRS, CDR2 YFSETQ. The CDR3 sequence: CTSSLEGQGKTEAFF. The CDR3 DNA is TGCACCAGCAGCTTGGAGGGACAGGGGAAAACTGAAGCTTTCTTT.

The V gene is TRBV28, the J gene TRBJ1-2, with 8 nucleotides matching TRBD1. Germline V lookup: CDR1 MDHEN, CDR2 SYDVKM. The CDR3 is made up of 14 amino acids. With 6 bases clipped from V and 2 bases from J, the junction kept 5 bases outside the gene matches. The CDR3 DNA is TGTGCCAGCAGAGCAGGGGGCGCGAACTATGGCTACACCTTC. Its translation is CASRAGGANYGYTF.

About this clone itself: This same CDR3 is encoded by further DNA sequences in the sample. This rearrangement joins TRBV7-9 to TRBJ1-2; D is possibly TRBD1 (6 bases). Trimming shortened V by 2 bases and J by 2 bases, and 9 bases separated the two germline ends. CDR3 length: 14 residues. Looked up from germline, CDR1 is SEHNR and CDR2 is FQNEAQ (reference sequence). The CDR3 here is CASSLSGANYGYTF. The DNA of the CDR3 is TGTGCCAGCAGCTTATCAGGGGCGAACTATGGCTACACCTTC.

J is TRBJ1-1 and V is TRBV5-6; 8 bases fit TRBD1. The CDR3 runs 13 residues. In germline, CDR1 is SGHDT, CDR2 YYEEEE. With V trimmed by 4 bases and J by 5 bases, 4 bases remained unmatched. The DNA of the CDR3 is TGTGCCAGCAGCCAAACAGGGGGAACTGAAGCTTTCTTT. It translates to CASSQTGGTEAFF.

The genes are TRBV28 and TRBJ1-5, with D uncertain. The CDR3 length is 11 residues. Trimming left V 4 bases short and J 10 bases short, with 8 bases between. Germline-derived CDR1 and CDR2 are MDHEN and SYDVKM. As DNA, the CDR3 is TGTGCCAGCAGTTCCTGGGCCCCCCAGCATTTT. Encoded protein: CASSSWAPQHF.

J is TRBJ1-1 and V is TRBV18, with D possibly matching TRBD1 (6 bases). V shed 10 bases and J shed 1 base, with 19 bases lying between them. CDR3 length equals 15 residues. Germline loops: CDR1 KGHSH, CDR2 LQKENI. CDR3 protein: CATFSQGFPNTEAFF. The CDR3 DNA is TGTGCCACCTTCAGCCAGGGGTTCCCGAACACTGAAGCTTTCTTT. Combining the CDR3 with reference TRBV18 and TRBJ1-1 gives the whole variable domain NAGVMQNPRHLVRRRGQEARLRCSPMKGHSHVYWYRQLPEEGLKFMVYLQKENIIDESGMPKERFSAEFPKEGPSILRIQQVVRGDSAAYFCATFSQGFPNTEAFFGQGTRLTVV.

The rearrangement joins TRBV28 to TRBJ2-1, with 8 bases matching TRBD2. Germline trimming cut 5 bases from V and 6 bases from J; bases unmatched to any gene: 6. From germline, CDR1 is MDHEN and CDR2 SYDVKM. The CDR3 loop spans 14 amino acids. The CDR3 nucleotides read TGTGCCAGCAGTCTAGGAGCGGGAGTCAATGAGCAGTTCTTC. Translated, it gives CASSLGAGVNEQFF.

This chain links TRBV7-6 with TRBJ2-6; D unresolved. Trimming shortened V by 2 bases and J by 0 bases, and 5 bases separated the two germline ends. The germline V gene encodes CDR1 SGHVS and CDR2 FNYEAQ. This CDR3 contains 15 residues. The DNA of the CDR3 is TGTGCCAGCAGCTTATTCTCCTCTGGGGCCAACGTCCTGACTTTC. It yields the protein CASSLFSSGANVLTF.

This chain uses TRBV3-1 (or the pseudogene TRBV3-2) with TRBJ1-2; the match to TRBD1 covers 8 bases. This CDR3 spans 14 amino acids. The germline CDR1 and CDR2 sequences are LGHDT and YNNKEL (reference sequence). V dropped 4 bases and J dropped 4; count of bases not matched to a gene: 5. CDR3 sequence (DNA): TGTGCCAGCAGCCGGACAGGGCTTGTCTATGGCTACACCTTC. This gives the protein CASSRTGLVYGYTF.

The CDR3 nucleotides read TGTGCCAGTAGTATACCGGGGAACTATGGCTACACCTTC. It specifies CASSIPGNYGYTF. The chain carries TRBV19 and TRBJ1-2; D ambiguous. This CDR3 is 13 amino acids long. CDR1 is LNHDA and CDR2 is SQIVND in the germline V gene (reference sequence). V was shortened by 2 bases and J by 2 bases, with 6 bases between the two germline ends.

This clone appeared a few times. The chain uses TRBV30 and TRBJ2-6; D is possibly TRBD1 (6 bases). The CDR3 contains 15 residues. Germline CDR1 is GTSNPN and CDR2 is SVGIG (reference sequence). V was trimmed by 1 base and J by 9 bases, leaving 16 bases between them. DNA of the CDR3: TGTGCCTGGAGTGGCCCCCAGGGACAATTCAACGTCCTGACTTTC. Protein product: CAWSGPQGQFNVLTF.

In its sample, this clone was seen once. The rearrangement uses TRBV19 and TRBJ2-1, with unresolved D. Trimming shortened V by 3 bases and J by 4 bases, and 10 bases separated the two germline ends. Germline-derived CDR1 and CDR2 are LNHDA and SQIVND (reference sequence). This CDR3 has 14 residues. The DNA of the CDR3 is TGTGCCAGTAGTATGGGAACGGGTTACAATGAGCAGTTCTTC. Amino acid sequence: CASSMGTGYNEQFF.

About this clone: Distinct nucleotide sequences in the sample also encode this CDR3. The chain uses TRBV2 and TRBJ2-5; D possibly corresponds to TRBD2 (5 bases). This CDR3 has 14 amino acids. V was pared by 5 bases and J by 5 bases, with 15 bases between. Germline CDR1 and CDR2: SNHLY and FYNNEI. CDR3 nucleotides: TGTGCCAGCAGTCCCACGGGGTTTCGGGAGACCCAGTACTTC. The encoded protein is CASSPTGFRETQYF. Drawing the rest from reference TRBV2 and TRBJ2-5, the complete variable domain is EPEVTQTPSHQVTQMGQEVILRCVPISNHLYFYWYRQILGQKVEFLVSFYNNEISEKSEIFDDQFSVERPDGSNFTLKIRSTKLEDSAMYFCASSPTGFRETQYFGPGTRLLVL.

This clone was detected a few times. The genes are TRBV6-4 and TRBJ2-1, with D possibly matching TRBD2 (6 bases). The CDR3 spans 13 residues. Germline V CDR1 and CDR2: MRHNA, SNTAGT. The V gene lost 5 bases and the J gene lost 5 bases, with 10 bases spanning the gap. The CDR3 DNA is TGTGCCAGCAGTACGGGAGCCAACAATGAGCAGTTCTTC. Translation: CASSTGANNEQFF.

This rearrangement joins TRBV11-2 to TRBJ1-6; TRBD1 matches at 7 bases. The CDR3 length is 15 residues. J lost 7 bases, V lost 5 bases, and 8 bases had no gene match. Germline V gene sequence: CDR1 SGHAT, CDR2 FQNNGV. The CDR3 here is CASSPLTGLNSPLHF. The CDR3, as DNA: TGTGCCAGCAGCCCCTTGACAGGGTTGAATTCACCCCTCCACTTT.

The chain uses TRBV2 and TRBJ2-7, with a weak D call TRBD1 (6 bases). Trimming took 2 bases from V and 2 from J, leaving 10 bases between them. This CDR3 has 14 residues. The germline V gene encodes CDR1 SNHLY and CDR2 FYNNEI. The CDR3 bases are TGTGCCAGCAGTGAACAGACAGGCCCCTACGAGCAGTACTTC. Translating gives CASSEQTGPYEQYF.

This clone was seen once. The chain combines TRBV5-1 with TRBJ2-7; no clear D gene. CDR1 is SGHRS, CDR2 YFSETQ, per germline. Trimming stripped 0 bases from V and 3 bases from J, with 13 bases between. The CDR3 is 15 amino acids. The CDR3 spells CASSLGGMANYEQYF. Here the CDR3 DNA reads TGCGCCAGCAGCTTGGGAGGTATGGCAAACTACGAGCAGTACTTC.